What follows are 5 T cell receptor beta chains derived from one specimen sequenced in a study of Tregs in tolerant kidney transplant recipients. The table came from immunoSEQ multiplex PCR; TCRdb's copy has only in-frame clones and leaves some out. The sample has approximately 50,000 clones; the top ten hold approximately 0.78%. Source: CD4+ T cells from blood, taken before the transplant. Source of these receptors: a human donor who received a combined kidney and bone marrow transplant.

In the case of this clone: Coverage ceases 3 residues before the CDR3 finishes, and the germline J gene fills in the end. The V gene is TRBV19, the J gene TRBJ2-7; maybe TRBD1 (6 bases). V gave up 4 bases and J gave up 2 bases, with 15 bases separating them. The CDR3 is 15 amino acids. CDR1 and CDR2 from the germline V gene are LNHDA and SQIVND (reference sequence). CDR3 in amino acids: CASSTPRDTPYEQYF. The CDR3 bases that were read are TGTGCCAGTAGTACCCCCCGGGACACCCCCTACGAG.

Comments on this clone: The sequence runs out 3 residues before the end of the CDR3; the remainder is reconstructed from the germline J gene. This chain connects TRBV19 to TRBJ1-2; TRBD1 is a possible D gene (5 bases). Germline V gives CDR1 LNHDA, CDR2 SQIVND (reference sequence). The CDR3 length is 11 residues. Incomplete CDR3 DNA: TGTGCCACCCCCCGGGGGGACGGC. Protein product: CATPRGDG. In full, the CDR3 reads CATPRGDGYTF.

Remarks on this clone: The read terminates 3 residues ahead of where the CDR3 ends, so the germline J gene completes it. The chain employs TRBV7-8 and TRBJ1-3, with D hard to call. CDR3 size: 14 residues. V was pared by 5 bases and J by 4 bases, with 12 bases between. Germline CDR1 reads SGHVS; CDR2 reads FQNEAQ. The sequenced CDR3 bases are TGTGCCAGCAGCCAAGCAAGTGTAGGAAACACC. Translation: CASSQASVGNT. The entire CDR3 sequence reads CASSQASVGNTIYF.

Regarding this clone: The CDR3 end is not reached by the read, which stops 3 residues before it; the germline J gene fills it in. The chain couples TRBV5-1 to TRBJ1-1, with TRBD1 as a possible D gene (6 bases). The CDR3 spans 14 residues. Germline values: CDR1 SGHRS, CDR2 YFSETQ. Trimming shortened V by 5 bases and J by 6 bases, and 17 bases separated the two germline ends. The CDR3 spells CASRGGTGRSEAFF. The sequenced part of the CDR3 DNA is TGCGCCAGCAGAGGGGGAACAGGGAGGTCTGAA.

The CDR3 protein is CASSPGEVPNTEAFF. Partial CDR3 DNA: TGTGCCAGCAGCCCAGGGGAAGTTCCGAACACTGAA. V and J are TRBV7-9 and TRBJ1-1; the D gene is possibly TRBD1 (6 bases). The CDR3 end is not reached by the read, which stops 3 residues before it; the germline J gene fills it in. Trimming cost V 5 bases and J 1 base, with 14 bases left between them. The CDR3 sequence is 15 residues long. Per germline, CDR1 SEHNR and CDR2 FQNEAQ (reference sequence).